This T cell receptor (beta chain) appears in the sequencing data of a study of blood T cell repertoires in COVID-19. Study-wide context: Donors in the United States, Italy and Spain gave samples during acute or convalescent COVID-19. T cells, B-cell-depleted T cells, or PBMCs provided the cDNA or gDNA that served as material.

Authors' data handling: Reference gene primer amplification gave estimated nucleated cell counts. The table came from immunoSEQ multiplex PCR; TCRdb's copy has only in-frame clones and leaves some out. V and J calls and clone size are given by that table; D and trimming were obtained from the DNA. The data show about 130,000 clones, 80% to 90% seen once. The sample was peripheral blood. The receptor's source is a man aged 60-69 years with active or convalescent COVID-19.

CDR3 in amino acids: CASSLGGPGLWNSPLHF. In DNA, the CDR3 is TGTGCCAGCAGCTTAGGTGGCCCGGGACTGTGGAATTCACCCCTCCACTTT. This rearrangement joins TRBV7-2 to TRBJ1-6; tentatively, D is TRBD1 (5 bases). The CDR3 has 17 residues. The V gene's germline CDR1 is SGHTA and CDR2 FQGNSA. The V end was cut by 1 base, the J end by 7 bases, with 17 bases between.